This TCR beta chain came from a study of response to subunit inactivated influenza vaccine. General observations from the study: The authors offered the suggestion that each seasonal influenza vaccination recruits few new T cells.

A few counts support this clonotype. Its antigen is still unknown. CDR3 length: 15 amino acids. Germline V CDR1 and CDR2: SEHNR, FQNEAQ (reference sequence). V gave up 5 bases and J gave up 2 bases; unmatched junction bases: 4. Via MiXCR, TCRdb re-called the RT-PCR reads, giving one row per CDR3 protein. Counted here are roughly 700,000 distinct CDR3 sequences, 11% to 15% occurring once; the ten biggest clones make up around 7.3%. Sequences were derived from PBMCs from blood, sampled around 14 days before vaccination. The V and J genes are TRBV7-9 and TRBJ2-7; 12 positions agree with TRBD1. The origin of this receptor is a man aged 45 to 65 who received an inactivated influenza vaccine. CDR3 in amino acids: CASSQGDRGPYEQYF. The CDR3 bases are TGTGCCAGCAGCCAGGGGGACAGGGGGCCCTACGAGCAGTACTTC.